A selection of T cell receptor beta chains follows, all from one sample in a study of blood T cell repertoires in COVID-19. Libraries were prepared by immunoSEQ multiplex PCR; TCRdb keeps only in-frame clonotypes and omits some of them. The table lists over 100,000 clones, roughly 85% of them singletons. The sequencing sample was made of peripheral blood. The receptor source for this set is a man aged 45-60 years with active COVID-19. CDR3s include the opening cysteine and the closing phenylalanine or tryptophan. A D gene is named only where the DNA matches it firmly. The size field is filled for only some rows; it gives once, few, many or a size class.

clone_size	v_call	j_call	d_call	cdr3_nt	cdr3_aa
-	TRBV6-1	TRBJ2-1	-	TGTGCCAGCAGTGACAGGCATGAGCAGTTCTTC	CASSDRHEQFF
once	TRBV15	TRBJ1-5	-	TGTGCCACCAGCAGAGGTAGGACAGTTAGCAATCAGCCCCAGCATTTT	CATSRGRTVSNQPQHF
-	TRBV12-3/TRBV12-4	TRBJ2-1	-	TGTGCCAGCAGTTTAATCCGAGAGGGGCAGTTCTTC	CASSLIREGQFF
-	TRBV5-4	TRBJ2-3	-	TGTGCCAGCAGCTTGGATCACTCGCCCACAGATACGCAGTATTTT	CASSLDHSPTDTQYF
-	TRBV18	TRBJ2-1	TRBD2	TGTGCCAGCTCTCCTAATACCGGGACTAGCGGATTGGGTGAGCAGTTCTTC	CASSPNTGTSGLGEQFF
once	TRBV19	TRBJ2-1	TRBD2	TGTGCCAGTAGTATAGCACTAGCGGGGGCGCAAGGGGAGCAGTTCTTC	CASSIALAGAQGEQFF
-	TRBV2	TRBJ1-2	-	TGTGCCAGCAGGACTCTACGACAGACAAGACATGGCTACACCTTC	CASRTLRQTRHGYTF
once	TRBV18	TRBJ2-1	-	TGTGCCAGCTCACCAGAGTTGTCCTACAATGAGCAGTTCTTC	CASSPELSYNEQFF
-	TRBV6-5	TRBJ2-7	-	TGTGCCAGCAGTCGTCGAGGGAACGAGCAGTACTTC	CASSRRGNEQYF
-	TRBV3-1/TRBV3-2	TRBJ2-2	TRBD2	TGTGCCAGCAGCCAAGAGCTGCCCCTTTGGGGGGGGGATACCGGGGAGCTGTTTTTT	CASSQELPLWGGDTGELFF
-	TRBV28	TRBJ2-3	-	TGTGCCAGCAACGGTTTCCCCCTAGATACGCAGTATTTT	CASNGFPLDTQYF
-	TRBV12-3/TRBV12-4	TRBJ1-1	-	TGTGCCAGCAGAACCAGAGACAGTATCGCTTTCTTT	CASRTRDSIAFF
-	TRBV9	TRBJ2-3	TRBD2	TGTGCCAGCAGCGGACTAGCGGACACAGATACGCAGTATTTT	CASSGLADTDTQYF
-	TRBV29-1	TRBJ2-1	TRBD2	TGCAGCGTGGAAGGGGCGCGGGGGGTAAACAATGAGCAGTTCTTC	CSVEGARGVNNEQFF
-	TRBV5-1	TRBJ2-1	TRBD2	TGCGCCAGCAGCTTGACACTAGCGGGGGGGTCGGTCTACAATGAGCAGTTCTTC	CASSLTLAGGSVYNEQFF
-	TRBV7-8	TRBJ2-7	TRBD1	TGTGCCAGCAGCTTAGGGGGGACAGGGGCCTACGAGCAGTACTTC	CASSLGGTGAYEQYF
-	TRBV19	TRBJ2-3	TRBD1	TGTGCCAGTAGTTCCCCGGGACAGGTCGCAGATACGCAGTATTTT	CASSSPGQVADTQYF
once	TRBV6-5	TRBJ1-6	TRBD1	TGTGCCAGCAGTTACTCGGGACAGGGTGGGTATTCACCCCTCCACTTT	CASSYSGQGGYSPLHF
-	TRBV6-6	TRBJ1-5	-	TGTGCCAGCAGCATACAGGGAGGGGGCAATCAGCCCCAGCATTTT	CASSIQGGGNQPQHF
once	TRBV2	TRBJ1-1	-	TGTGCCAGCTCGACAGTCGAGAACACTGAAGCTTTCTTT	CASSTVENTEAFF
-	TRBV28	TRBJ1-2	-	TGTGCCAGCCAGAGTCCGGGGATGTATGGCTACACCTTC	CASQSPGMYGYTF
-	TRBV9	TRBJ2-1	-	TGTGCCAGCAGCGCCTCTTACAATGAGCAGTTCTTC	CASSASYNEQFF
-	TRBV5-1	TRBJ1-5	-	TGCGCCAGCAGCCCGCGGGGGGGCCCCAATCAGCCCCAGCATTTT	CASSPRGGPNQPQHF
-	TRBV27	TRBJ2-7	-	TGTGCCAGCAGCCTGGGGGGGGCCCCCTCCTACGAGCAGTACTTC	CASSLGGAPSYEQYF
-	TRBV29-1	TRBJ2-3	-	TGCAGCGCGAGCTGGGAGGATACGCAGTATTTT	CSASWEDTQYF
-	TRBV5-1	TRBJ1-1	-	TGCGCCAGCAGCTTGGGTAGGAGGGCCCAATTGAACACTGAAGCTTTCTTT	CASSLGRRAQLNTEAFF
-	TRBV29-1	TRBJ2-7	-	TGCAGCGTTGCGGCAGGAAGCTCCTACGAGCAGTACTTC	CSVAAGSSYEQYF
-	TRBV5-6	TRBJ1-3	-	TGTGCCAGCAGCCAAACAGGGAGAACCGGAAACACCATATATTTT	CASSQTGRTGNTIYF